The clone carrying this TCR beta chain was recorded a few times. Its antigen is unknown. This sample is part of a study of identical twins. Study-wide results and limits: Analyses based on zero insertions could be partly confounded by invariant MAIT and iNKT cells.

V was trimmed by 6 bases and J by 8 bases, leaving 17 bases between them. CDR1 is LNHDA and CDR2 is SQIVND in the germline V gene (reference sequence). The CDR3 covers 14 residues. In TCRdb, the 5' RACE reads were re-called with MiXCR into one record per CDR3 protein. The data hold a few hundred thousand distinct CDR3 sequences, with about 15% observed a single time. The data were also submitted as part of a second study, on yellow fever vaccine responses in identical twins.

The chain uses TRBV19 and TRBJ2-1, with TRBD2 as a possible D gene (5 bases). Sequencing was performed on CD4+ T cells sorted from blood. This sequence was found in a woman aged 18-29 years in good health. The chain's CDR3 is CASRKGFGSDEQFF. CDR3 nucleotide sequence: TGTGCCAGTAGGAAGGGTTTTGGGAGCGATGAGCAGTTCTTC.